The present T cell receptor beta chain was sequenced within a study of cytomegalovirus exposure and HLA in healthy donors (dated by TCRdb to about 2017). Some background on the complete study: The 500 to 800 repertoires of the first cohort and the 95 to 150 validation repertoires were produced on the same platform, according to a later analysis. High-throughput TCR immunosequencing, statistical association of individual TCRs with disease status, and machine learning were combined to predict cytomegalovirus infection status. In addition to the first cohort of 650 to 750 subjects, a separate validation cohort of 120 different subjects was used. The study was designed to test whether signatures of past pathogen exposure could be identified by cataloging public T cell receptors. Broad study findings and their caveats: Cytomegalovirus status was reported to be diagnosed by the classifier with high specificity and sensitivity in both the original and validation cohorts. A total of roughly 160 TCR beta chains were listed by the study as associated with cytomegalovirus. A later analysis found that TCRs clustered in the first cohort also tended to co-occur in the 120 validation repertoires, with more than 90% of cluster scores above 0. A later analysis had no HLA typing for the validation cohort, so co-occurrence there was scored across all 120 or so repertoires. A few of the identified cytomegalovirus-associated TCR beta chains were confirmed in vitro to be specific for cytomegalovirus antigens. Most TCR sequences were observed very rarely across donors, whereas some public TCRs were present in many individuals. It was suggested by the authors that the approach could potentially be generalized to other disease states and immunological phenotypes.

This clone was detected a few times. The antigen it recognizes is unknown. Nothing much larger sits one base from this clone, and base qualities are not available. To prepare the library, the immunoSEQ multiplex PCR assay was applied. As for how the authors treated the data: A statistical classification framework was built to diagnose cytomegalovirus status from the catalog of TCR beta chain sequences. TCRdb took over this immuneACCESS table, retaining in-frame rearrangements with V and J assigned. Such tables are incomplete; in checked studies, under half of the missing clones stem from an unresolved V gene, and the remainder is unexplained. For V, J and clone size, that table is used; D and trimming come from the DNA. This sample holds about 190,000 clones; over 65% were observed only once. The ten biggest clones cover under 7.5% of the sample. The germline V gene yields KGHSH for CDR1 and LQKENI for CDR2. The CDR3 goes from the cysteine to the phenylalanine over 13 residues. The CDR3 DNA has 39 bases and is translated from base 1. At the junction V is shortened by 5 bases and J by 7 bases; bases outside the gene matches: 5.

Donors formed part of the validation cohort, which comprised over a hundred subjects and was distinct from the first cohort of under 800 subjects. Recombination joined TRBV18 with TRBJ2-1; 7 bases in the junction line up with TRBD1. Sequenced sample: PBMCs. The TCR was taken from a man between 18 and 35 years old in good health and CMV-seropositive. The nucleotide sequence is given as TGTGCCAGCTCAACGTCAGGGGGAAATGAGCAGTTCTTC. Translated, it gives CASSTSGGNEQFF.